The present TCR beta chain was sequenced within a study of shared clonotypes between healthy human individuals. Each subset's genomic DNA was split evenly across several immunoSEQ plates. Produced via immunoSEQ multiplex PCR; TCRdb's table is partial and in-frame only. The repertoire consists of fewer than 650,000 clones, with 76% occurring once and the leading ten covering 10% to 15%. None of the donors, who were healthy HIV-negative adults, had recently had acute infections or vaccinations. Trimming removed 0 bases from V and 1 base from J; junction bases left unmatched: 4. CDR1 is SEHNR, CDR2 FQNEAQ, per germline (reference sequence). The CDR3 is made up of 16 amino acids.

This sequence joins TRBV7-9 and TRBJ2-3; 7 bases map to TRBD2. The sample consisted of PBMCs. This TCR was sampled from a woman in her thirties or forties in good health. Some clones in this sample may be carry-over from other donors' samples. CDR3 coding DNA: TGTGCCAGCAGCTTAGCCCCTAGCGGAGGCACAGATACGCAGTATTTT. Its translation is CASSLAPSGGTDTQYF.